The 11 T cell receptor beta chains below were found in one sample sequenced in a study of radiation and T cells in renal cell carcinoma. Time point meaning: blood 2 weeks post-SBRT. Stated treatment: 15 Gy SBRT to primary tumor, nephrectomy 4 weeks later. Sequencing used immunoSEQ multiplex PCR; TCRdb keeps in-frame clones, though not all of them. The profile covers 160,000 or so clones, with 87% appearing a single time and about an eighth taken by the ten largest. This sample comprised blood, obtained from a patient whose treatment included radiotherapy and nephrectomy. All receptors derive from a woman aged 45-60 years with renal cell carcinoma.

The chain combines TRBV10-3 with TRBJ1-4, with 9 positions matching TRBD1. The germline CDR1 and CDR2 sequences are ENHRY and SYGVKD. The CDR3 is 14 residues long. The V gene end was trimmed by 7 bases and the J gene end by 7 bases; junction bases not matched to a gene: 7. The CDR3 region is CAINSQGAGEKLFF. CDR3 nucleotides: TGTGCCATCAACTCACAGGGGGCAGGTGAAAAACTGTTTTTT.

This clone was seen a few times. The gene calls are TRBV6-1 and TRBJ1-1, with no clear D. This CDR3 has 13 amino acids. Trimming pared 4 bases from V and 1 base from J, leaving 7 bases between. Per germline, CDR1 MNHNS and CDR2 SASEGT. CDR3 protein: CASSGRTNTEAFF. For the CDR3, the DNA is TGTGCCAGCAGTGGGAGGACGAACACTGAAGCTTTCTTT.

The CDR3 DNA is TGTGCCAGCAGCTTAAGTCGGGGAACTGAAGCTTTCTTT. It encodes CASSLSRGTEAFF. The chain employs TRBV7-8 and TRBJ1-1; D gene uncertain. V was pared by 2 bases and J by 5 bases, with 9 bases between. This CDR3 has 13 residues. In germline, CDR1 is SGHVS, CDR2 FQNEAQ.

The V gene is TRBV5-6, the J gene TRBJ2-3, with 8 nucleotides matching TRBD2. Trimming removed 5 bases from V and 0 bases from J; junction bases left unmatched: 5. Germline V lookup: CDR1 SGHDT, CDR2 YYEEEE. The CDR3 contains 15 residues. The chain's CDR3 is CASSPLAGSTDTQYF. The CDR3 coding sequence is TGTGCCAGCAGTCCGTTAGCGGGGAGCACAGATACGCAGTATTTT.

The gene calls are TRBV5-8 and TRBJ1-3; D ambiguous. Germline-derived CDR1 and CDR2 are SGHTS and YDEGEE. V lost 2 bases and J lost 0, with 12 bases in between. There are 16 residues in the CDR3. CDR3 in DNA: TGTGCCAGCAGCTTTCTACTCCAGAGCTCTGGAAACACCATATATTTT. It yields the protein CASSFLLQSSGNTIYF.

This chain joins TRBV11-2 and TRBJ2-5; unclear D gene. CDR3 length: 13 residues. Germline V gene lookup returns CDR1 SGHAT and CDR2 FQNNGV. V was cut by 1 base and J by 5 bases, with 8 bases left in between. The CDR3 DNA follows: TGTGCCAGCAGCTTAGGGATGGGGGAGACCCAGTACTTC. Its protein product is CASSLGMGETQYF.

The J gene is TRBJ1-1, the V gene TRBV9; no reliable D call. CDR3 length equals 15 residues. The germline V gene has CDR1 SGDLS and CDR2 YYNGEE. Trimming shortened V by 2 bases and J by 0 bases, and 11 bases separated the two germline ends. This CDR3 is CASSVIPEMNTEAFF. As DNA, the CDR3 is TGTGCCAGCAGCGTGATCCCGGAAATGAACACTGAAGCTTTCTTT. The full variable domain, in which reference TRBV9 and TRBJ1-1 provide the parts outside the CDR3, is DSGVTQTPKHLITATGQRVTLRCSPRSGDLSVYWYQQSLDQGLQFLIQYYNGEERAKGNILERFSAQQFPDLHSELNLSSLELGDSALYFCASSVIPEMNTEAFFGQGTRLTVV.

V usage is TRBV28 and J usage is TRBJ1-3; D is unresolved. CDR3 size: 14 residues. Germline V gene lookup returns CDR1 MDHEN and CDR2 SYDVKM. V lost 6 bases to trimming and J lost 2 bases, with 11 bases between them. The CDR3 DNA is TGTGCCAGCAGAATGGGAGCCGCTGGAAACACCATATATTTT. It codes for CASRMGAAGNTIYF. The full variable domain, completed using reference TRBV28 and TRBJ1-3, is DVKVTQSSRYLVKRTGEKVFLECVQDMDHENMFWYRQDPGLGLRLIYFSYDVKMKEKGDIPEGYSVSREKKERFSLILESASTNQTSMYLCASRMGAAGNTIYFGEGSWLTVV.

The chain combines TRBV29-1 with TRBJ1-2, with D tentatively TRBD1 (6 bases). Trimming removed 5 bases from V and 7 bases from J, with 14 bases in between. Per the germline V gene, CDR1 is SQVTM and CDR2 is ANQGSEA. The CDR3 extends over 12 amino acids. In DNA, the CDR3 is TGCAGCGTTTTTTCGCAGGGGTCTGGCTACACCTTC. It yields the protein CSVFSQGSGYTF.

This clone has just a few counts. The CDR3: CASSLIINTEAFF. The CDR3 bases are TGTGCCAGCAGCCTAATAATCAACACTGAAGCTTTCTTT. J is TRBJ1-1 and V is TRBV7-3; D not resolved. The germline V gene encodes CDR1 SGHTA and CDR2 FQGTGA. Trimming left V 5 bases short and J 2 bases short, with 9 bases between. The CDR3 has 13 amino acids.

The genes are TRBV5-8 and TRBJ2-3, with D perhaps matching TRBD2 (7 bases). CDR3 length: 14 amino acids. V lost 6 bases, J lost 1 base, and 12 bases lay in between. Germline CDR1 is SGHTS and CDR2 is YDEGEE. The CDR3 spells CASTRGGGTDTQYF. CDR3 in DNA: TGTGCCAGCACCCGAGGGGGGGGCACAGATACGCAGTATTTT. The complete variable domain, with remaining parts taken from reference TRBV5-8 and TRBJ2-3, reads EAGVTQSPTHLIKTRGQQATLRCSPISGHTSVYWYQQALGLGLQFLLWYDEGEERNRGNFPPRFSGRQFPNYSSELNVNALELEDSALYLCASTRGGGTDTQYFGPGTRLTVL.